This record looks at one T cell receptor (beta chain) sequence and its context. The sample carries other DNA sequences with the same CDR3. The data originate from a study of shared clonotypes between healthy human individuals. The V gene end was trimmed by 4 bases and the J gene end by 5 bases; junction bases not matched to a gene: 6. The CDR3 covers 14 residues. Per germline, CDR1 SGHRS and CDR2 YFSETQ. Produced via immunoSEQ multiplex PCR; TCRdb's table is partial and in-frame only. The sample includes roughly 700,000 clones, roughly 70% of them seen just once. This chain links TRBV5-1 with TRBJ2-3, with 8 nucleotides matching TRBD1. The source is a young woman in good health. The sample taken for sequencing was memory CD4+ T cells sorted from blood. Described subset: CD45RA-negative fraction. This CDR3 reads CASSIGTGGDTQYF. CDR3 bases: TGCGCCAGCAGCATAGGGACAGGAGGAGATACGCAGTATTTT.